The 24 T cell receptor beta chains presented below share a single source sample, sequenced in a study of blood T cell repertoires in COVID-19. The assay was immunoSEQ multiplex PCR, and TCRdb's table has in-frame clones only and misses some. The sample consists of approximately 50,000 clones, about 91% of them appearing once. The sample taken for sequencing was peripheral blood. All receptors derive from a man aged 45-60 years with active COVID-19.

The V and J genes are TRBV9 and TRBJ1-6; 8 nucleotides line up with TRBD1. CDR1 is SGDLS and CDR2 is YYNGEE in the germline V gene. Trimming cost V 3 bases and J 16 bases; bases outside gene matches: 6. The CDR3 spans 12 residues. CDR3 sequence: CASSEQGQELHF. CDR3 DNA sequence: TGTGCCAGCAGCGAACAGGGACAGGAGCTCCACTTT.

In this sample, this clone turned up a few times. J is TRBJ1-2 and V is TRBV4-1; D may be TRBD1 (6 bases). CDR3 size: 14 residues. CDR1 and CDR2 (germline): MGHRA, YSYEKL. Trimming removed 3 bases from V and 8 bases from J, with 16 bases in between. The CDR3 loop reads CASSHLTGPEGYTF. For the CDR3, the DNA is TGCGCCAGCAGCCACTTAACAGGGCCGGAAGGCTACACCTTC.

As DNA, the CDR3 is TGTGCCAGCAGCCCTCCCGACAGGTACTCCTACGAGCAGTACTTC. This encodes CASSPPDRYSYEQYF. This chain connects TRBV7-2 to TRBJ2-7, with D possibly being TRBD1 (6 bases). The length of the CDR3 is 15 residues. The V end lost 5 bases, the J end lost 0 bases, and 14 bases lay between the germline ends. In germline, CDR1 is SGHTA, CDR2 FQGNSA.

This clone was observed once. Relative to the germline gene, one junction end is altered; a read error may explain this. The chain uses TRBV20-1 and TRBJ2-7; 7 bases are a match to TRBD1. The CDR3 length is 11 residues. Germline loops: CDR1 DFQATT, CDR2 SNEGSKA (reference sequence). CDR3 region: CATGWRREQYF. CDR3 DNA: TGTGCGACAGGGTGGAGGCGGGAGCAGTACTTC.

This clone was observed a handful of times. The chain couples TRBV28 to TRBJ1-1; D is unresolved. CDR1 and CDR2 from the germline V gene are MDHEN and SYDVKM. This CDR3 spans 13 amino acids. Deletions cut 4 bases from V and 1 base from J, with 7 bases between. The CDR3 coding sequence is TGTGCCAGCAGTTCCACAAAGAACACTGAAGCTTTCTTT. This codes for CASSSTKNTEAFF.

This clone appeared a single time. The chain employs TRBV19 and TRBJ1-4; 7 nucleotides line up with TRBD1. Trimming at V came to 7 bases and at J to 1 base, leaving 9 bases not matched to a gene. The germline CDR1 and CDR2 sequences are LNHDA and SQIVND (reference sequence). This CDR3 has 16 residues. CDR3 coding DNA: TGTGCCAGTATCCCCGGGACAGCAGGAACTAATGAAAAACTGTTTTTT. As protein: CASIPGTAGTNEKLFF.

The rearrangement uses TRBV11-2 and TRBJ1-1; D not resolved. This CDR3 region has 14 residues. V gave up 1 base and J gave up 1 base, with 7 bases separating them. Germline V gene lookup returns CDR1 SGHAT and CDR2 FQNNGV. The CDR3: CASSLVSGNTEAFF. Written as DNA, the CDR3 is TGTGCCAGCAGCTTAGTCAGCGGGAACACTGAAGCTTTCTTT.

The V and J genes are TRBV5-1 and TRBJ2-3, with 7 nucleotides matching TRBD2. CDR3 length: 15 residues. Germline V lookup: CDR1 SGHRS, CDR2 YFSETQ. The V gene end was trimmed by 4 bases and the J gene end by 3 bases; junction bases not matched to a gene: 8. CDR3 in amino acids: CASSPPLAETDTQYF. CDR3 in DNA: TGCGCCAGCAGCCCCCCGCTAGCGGAGACAGATACGCAGTATTTT.

This clone appeared once. J is TRBJ2-5 and V is TRBV10-2; TRBD1 is a possible D gene (6 bases). The CDR3 loop spans 13 amino acids. Germline V gives CDR1 WSHSY, CDR2 SAAADI. Trimming took 5 bases from V and 4 from J, leaving 11 bases between them. DNA of the CDR3: TGCGCCAGCAGTACAGGGTGGCGAGAGACCCAGTACTTC. This sequence encodes CASSTGWRETQYF.

V and J are TRBV6-5 and TRBJ2-1, with 10 bases fitting TRBD1. Unmatched junction bases numbered 9, after V lost 7 bases and J lost 6 bases. CDR3 size: 15 residues. In germline, CDR1 is MNHEY, CDR2 SVGAGI. The chain's CDR3 is CASTQGQGKGNEQFF. The CDR3 bases are TGTGCCAGCACCCAGGGACAGGGGAAGGGCAATGAGCAGTTCTTC.

This chain connects TRBV4-2 to TRBJ2-2, with a weak D call TRBD2 (6 bases). The V and J ends lost 0 bases and 5 bases respectively, with 19 bases between them. This CDR3 is built from 18 residues. CDR1 LGHNA and CDR2 YNFKEQ come from the germline V gene. The CDR3 is CASSQEESWGVFTGELFF. The CDR3 coding sequence is TGTGCCAGCAGCCAAGAGGAGTCGTGGGGGGTTTTTACCGGGGAGCTGTTTTTT.

The V gene is TRBV6-4, the J gene TRBJ1-1, with D perhaps TRBD1 (5 bases). Germline V gives CDR1 MRHNA, CDR2 SNTAGT. This CDR3 has 14 residues. The V end lost 7 bases, the J end lost 3 bases, and 15 bases lay between the germline ends. CDR3 region: CASKRGETYTEAFF. CDR3 nucleotides: TGTGCCAGCAAACGGGGGGAGACGTACACTGAAGCTTTCTTT.

The chain recombines TRBV28 with TRBJ2-7; 7 bases fit TRBD2. The length of the CDR3 is 13 residues. Germline values: CDR1 MDHEN, CDR2 SYDVKM. J gave up 5 bases and V 10 bases, and 11 bases lay outside the gene matches. For the CDR3, the DNA is TGTGCCACCCTTCCCCCAGCGGGGAACGAGCAGTACTTC. It is translated as CATLPPAGNEQYF.

The genes are TRBV11-2 and TRBJ1-4; D gene uncertain. The ends were cut back, 5 bases at V and 4 bases at J, with 14 bases in the middle. The CDR3 covers 15 residues. Germline values: CDR1 SGHAT, CDR2 FQNNGV. The CDR3 region is CASSPGPLSNEKLFF. CDR3 bases: TGTGCCAGCAGCCCCGGTCCACTGAGTAATGAAAAACTGTTTTTT.

J is TRBJ2-3 and V is TRBV9; maybe TRBD2 (6 bases). The ends were cut back, 0 bases at V and 1 base at J, with 12 bases in the middle. Germline values: CDR1 SGDLS, CDR2 YYNGEE. The CDR3 runs to 16 residues. CDR3 nucleotide sequence: TGTGCCAGCAGCGTAGATCGTTGGAGGGGCACAGATACGCAGTATTTT. This codes for CASSVDRWRGTDTQYF.

The chain is built from TRBV10-3 and TRBJ2-1; 9 bases map to TRBD1. The CDR3 sequence is 14 residues long. Germline V gives CDR1 ENHRY, CDR2 SYGVKD. The junction had 8 bases not matched to a gene; V was cut back by 5 bases and J by 9 bases. This chain's CDR3 is CAISSGTGYGEQFF. CDR3 coding DNA: TGTGCCATCAGTTCCGGGACAGGGTACGGTGAGCAGTTCTTC.

The chain employs TRBV6-4 and TRBJ2-3, with 9 bases that match TRBD1. J lost 5 bases, V lost 4 bases, and 10 bases had no gene match. The CDR3 runs 16 residues. CDR1 and CDR2 (germline): MRHNA, SNTAGT. The CDR3 is CASSASDRGGGDTQYF. In DNA form, the CDR3 reads TGTGCCAGCAGTGCATCGGACAGGGGAGGAGGAGATACGCAGTATTTT.

J is TRBJ1-2 and V is TRBV5-1, with D uncertain. Looked up from germline, CDR1 is SGHRS and CDR2 is YFSETQ. The CDR3 is 13 amino acids. V dropped 2 bases and J dropped 2 bases, with 7 bases sitting between them. The CDR3 DNA follows: TGCGCCAGCAGCTTCGAGGTAAACTATGGCTACACCTTC. As protein: CASSFEVNYGYTF.

The chain uses TRBV12-5 and TRBJ1-3, with D unclear. Trimming removed 1 base at V and 0 bases at J, with 7 bases between. In germline, CDR1 is LGHNT, CDR2 FRNRAP. CDR3 length: 15 amino acids. The CDR3 reads CASGLGLYSGNTIYF. CDR3 sequence (DNA): TGTGCTAGTGGTTTGGGACTGTACTCTGGAAACACCATATATTTT.

V is TRBV6-5 and J is TRBJ1-1, with a possible D match to TRBD1 (5 bases). The CDR3 has 13 amino acids. The V gene lost 2 bases and the J gene lost 4 bases, with 8 bases spanning the gap. Per germline, CDR1 MNHEY and CDR2 SVGAGI. CDR3 DNA sequence: TGTGCCAGCAGTTACGGGGCGGTCACTGAAGCTTTCTTT. Translated: CASSYGAVTEAFF.

The V and J genes are TRBV10-3 and TRBJ1-5; 8 bases are a match to TRBD1. CDR1 ENHRY and CDR2 SYGVKD come from the germline V gene. This CDR3 is 15 amino acids long. The J segment lost 4 bases and the V segment lost 0 bases, leaving 2 bases of the junction unmatched. The CDR3 DNA is TGTGCCATCAGTGAGTCTCGACAGGGGAATCAGCCCCAGCATTTT. It codes for CAISESRQGNQPQHF.

This clone has only one observation. Other DNA variants within this sample encode the same CDR3. V usage is TRBV7-8 and J usage is TRBJ2-7, with D tentatively TRBD2 (6 bases). The CDR3 spans 16 residues. Germline V gives CDR1 SGHVS, CDR2 FQNEAQ. V lost 0 bases and J 1 base, leaving 13 bases between the germline ends. As DNA, the CDR3 is TGTGCCAGCAGCTTAGCGCGGCCTAGCGAGTCCTACGAGCAGTACTTC. Its protein product is CASSLARPSESYEQYF.

The chain employs TRBV2 and TRBJ2-3, with 11 bases identical to TRBD2. This CDR3 is 15 amino acids long. The J segment lost 4 bases and the V segment lost 3 bases, leaving 3 bases of the junction unmatched. CDR1 is SNHLY, CDR2 FYNNEI, per germline. The CDR3 nucleotides are TGTGCCAGCAGTGAGGGACTAGCGGAGTCAGATACGCAGTATTTT. This encodes CASSEGLAESDTQYF.

Sample share makes this clone medium-sized. The chain uses TRBV28 and TRBJ2-3; no definite D call. CDR1 and CDR2 from the germline V gene are MDHEN and SYDVKM. The CDR3 consists of 16 residues. The V end lost 3 bases, the J end lost 0 bases, and 13 bases lay between the germline ends. Written as DNA, the CDR3 is TGTGCCAGCAGTTTCTTGAGTAGAACTAGCACAGATACGCAGTATTTT. This encodes CASSFLSRTSTDTQYF.